The 11 T cell receptor beta chains below all came from one sample that was sequenced in a study of OX40 agonist ivuxolimab in advanced cancers. Method: immunoSEQ multiplex PCR; TCRdb's copy keeps in-frame clones and lacks some. The sample holds over 60,000 clones, roughly nine tenths seen once. The sample consisted of CD4+ or CD8+ T cells sorted from blood, taken in a trial of the OX40 agonist ivuxolimab. The source is an adult with an advanced solid tumor such as melanoma, head and neck, liver or kidney cancer.

The rearrangement uses TRBV9 and TRBJ2-5; 10 nucleotides line up with TRBD2. V gave up 5 bases and J gave up 2 bases; unmatched junction bases: 6. This CDR3 is 15 amino acids long. From germline, CDR1 is SGDLS and CDR2 YYNGEE. The CDR3 nucleotides read TGTGCCAGCAGGTCTAGCGGGAGTGGGCAAGAGACCCAGTACTTC. The encoded protein is CASRSSGSGQETQYF.

This sequence joins TRBV9 and TRBJ1-3, with D unresolved. Germline-derived CDR1 and CDR2 are SGDLS and YYNGEE. Between the trimmed V and J ends, which lost 1 base and 0 bases, there was a span of 8 bases. The CDR3 totals 15 residues. The CDR3 nucleotides read TGTGCCAGCAGCGTAAGGACCGGCTCTGGAAACACCATATATTTT. Translation: CASSVRTGSGNTIYF.

The sample holds a few counts of this clone. The chain links TRBV5-1 to TRBJ2-1, with TRBD1 matching 7 bases. The CDR3 is 15 residues long. Germline lookup yields CDR1 SGHRS and CDR2 YFSETQ. V was clipped by 2 bases and J by 0 bases; unmatched bases: 2. The DNA of the CDR3 is TGCGCCAGCAGCTTCCAGGGGGACTCCTACAATGAGCAGTTCTTC. Protein: CASSFQGDSYNEQFF.

This chain connects TRBV6-5 to TRBJ2-7; the D gene is possibly TRBD2 (5 bases). V gave up 7 bases and J gave up 7 bases, with 5 bases separating them. CDR1 MNHEY and CDR2 SVGAGI come from the germline V gene. CDR3 length: 9 amino acids. For the CDR3, the DNA is TGTGCCAGCACGGGGGAGCAGTACTTC. It specifies CASTGEQYF.

The chain combines TRBV7-9 with TRBJ2-7; no clear D. In germline, CDR1 is SEHNR, CDR2 FQNEAQ (reference sequence). CDR3 length: 14 amino acids. The germline V and J ends were trimmed by 2 bases and 4 bases, with 12 bases remaining between them. This CDR3 reads CASSLTSDGYEQYF. The CDR3 bases are TGTGCCAGCAGCTTAACTTCGGACGGGTACGAGCAGTACTTC.

This chain connects TRBV7-8 to TRBJ1-2; the D is unclear. V lost 8 bases to trimming and J lost 2 bases, with 15 bases between them. The CDR3 contains 14 residues. Germline V gene data show CDR1 as SGHVS and CDR2 as FQNEAQ. The CDR3 nucleotides read TGTGCCAGCTTACCCGTGCCAGCAAACTATGGCTACACCTTC. Protein sequence: CASLPVPANYGYTF.

The chain links TRBV5-1 to TRBJ2-4; no clear D gene. This CDR3 contains 16 residues. Deletions cut 0 bases from V and 0 bases from J, with 10 bases between. The germline CDR1 and CDR2 sequences are SGHRS and YFSETQ. CDR3 DNA: TGCGCCAGCAGCTTGGGAGGAGTCCTAGCCAAAAACATTCAGTACTTC. Translation: CASSLGGVLAKNIQYF. The whole variable domain, filled in from reference TRBV5-1 and TRBJ2-4, reads KAGVTQTPRYLIKTRGQQVTLSCSPISGHRSVSWYQQTPGQGLQFLFEYFSETQRNKGNFPGRFSGRQFSNSRSEMNVSTLELGDSALYLCASSLGGVLAKNIQYFGAGTRLSVL.

This clone was observed a few times. The chain has TRBV14 and TRBJ1-1; 7 nucleotides agree with TRBD1. CDR3 length: 14 residues. Germline values: CDR1 SGHDN, CDR2 FVKESK. The trim removed 4 bases at V and 3 bases at J, leaving 5 bases unmatched. This CDR3 is CASSRGGAHTEAFF. CDR3 in DNA: TGTGCCAGCAGCCGAGGGGGCGCGCACACTGAAGCTTTCTTT. Drawing the rest from reference TRBV14 and TRBJ1-1, the complete variable domain is EAGVTQFPSHSVIEKGQTVTLRCDPISGHDNLYWYRRVMGKEIKFLLHFVKESKQDESGMPNNRFLAERTGGTYSTLKVQPAELEDSGVYFCASSRGGAHTEAFFGQGTRLTVV.

This clone was picked up one time. The chain employs TRBV29-1 and TRBJ2-3; 8 bases match TRBD1. Germline CDR1 SQVTM, CDR2 ANQGSEA. J lost 4 bases, V lost 8 bases, and 8 bases had no gene match. The CDR3 spans 13 residues. The chain's CDR3 is CSHGQGGADTQYF. The CDR3 coding sequence is TGCAGCCATGGACAGGGCGGCGCAGATACGCAGTATTTT.

The chain employs TRBV5-1 and TRBJ2-5, with 15 bases identical to TRBD2. Germline values: CDR1 SGHRS, CDR2 YFSETQ. With 4 bases clipped from V and 4 bases from J, the junction kept 8 bases outside the gene matches. The CDR3 runs 17 residues. The CDR3 loop reads CASSLRTSGRGIETQYF. DNA for the CDR3: TGCGCCAGCAGCCTTCGGACTAGCGGGAGGGGGATAGAGACCCAGTACTTC.

The chain has TRBV10-3 and TRBJ1-4; 9 nucleotides align to TRBD1. The CDR3 length is 18 residues. V shed 8 bases, J shed 3 bases, and the junction held 16 bases outside the gene matches. Germline V gives CDR1 ENHRY, CDR2 SYGVKD. DNA of the CDR3: TGTGCCATCGGTCATAACCCGGGACAGGGCCCTGCTAATGAAAAACTGTTTTTT. It encodes CAIGHNPGQGPANEKLFF.